A selection of T cell receptor beta chains follows, all from one sample in a study of early T cells in non-severe SARS-CoV-2 infection. MiXCR, applied by TCRdb to the 5' RACE reads, yields one record per CDR3 protein. The data contain 60,000 or so distinct CDR3 sequences, under 15% of them seen just once; the ten biggest clones take up approximately 4.4%. Source material: whole blood. The receptors shown here come from an adult who was a healthcare worker with PCR-confirmed SARS-CoV-2 infection or an uninfected control (not recorded which). Both conserved end residues are part of each CDR3. D genes are given only for firm matches. Expanded clones get a size class; other rows say once, few or many, or leave the size out.

CDR3nt,CDR3aa,abundance,j_gene,d_gene,v_gene
TGTGCCAGCAGTCGAATTACCGGAGGGGTCTTGGGGCGGGCTTTCTTT,CASSRITGGVLGRAFF,many,TRBJ1-1,-,TRBV12-3/TRBV12-4
TGTGCCAGCAGCGTAGATCCAGGAGGGGGAAACACCATATATTTT,CASSVDPGGGNTIYF,-,TRBJ1-3,-,TRBV9
TGTGCCAGCAACATAGACCGGGACAGGGGAACCTACGAGCAGTACTTC,CASNIDRDRGTYEQYF,many,TRBJ2-7,-,TRBV21-1
TGCGCCAGCAGTTTCGGGACTACCACAGATACGCAGTATTTT,CASSFGTTTDTQYF,-,TRBJ2-3,TRBD2,TRBV5-1
TGTGCCACCTCTGAGGAACTTCTGGGCTACGAGCAGTACTTC,CATSEELLGYEQYF,once,TRBJ2-7,-,TRBV28
TGCAGACTGGACAGGGATACCTATGAGCAGTTCTTC,CRLDRDTYEQFF,many,TRBJ2-1,TRBD1,TRBV20-1
TGCAGCGTTGAGAGGGCGGTCGGATCCTACGAGCAGTACTTC,CSVERAVGSYEQYF,-,TRBJ2-7,-,TRBV29-1
TGTGCCAGCAGCTTAGCGGGACGGAGGGGGGAGACCCAGTACTTC,CASSLAGRRGETQYF,-,TRBJ2-5,-,TRBV7-2
TGTGCCAGCAGAGTCGGACAGGTGGTCACTGAAGCTTTCTTT,CASRVGQVVTEAFF,-,TRBJ1-1,TRBD1,TRBV12-3/TRBV12-4
TGTGCCAGCAGCTCGACGACAGGGACTGAAGCTTTCTTT,CASSSTTGTEAFF,-,TRBJ1-1,TRBD1,TRBV7-9
TGTGCCAGCAGTTACTCAGGGGGTGATTACGAGCAGTACTTC,CASSYSGGDYEQYF,few,TRBJ2-7,-,TRBV6-6
TGTGCCATCAGTGGCGGGAGGGCCTCAGATACGCAGTATTTT,CAISGGRASDTQYF,many,TRBJ2-3,TRBD2,TRBV10-3
TGCAGCGTGGTGGAGAAGGAAGCTTTCTTT,CSVVEKEAFF,-,TRBJ1-1,-,TRBV29-1
TGTGCCAGCAGCTTAGAGGGACCAACTGAAGCTTTCTTT,CASSLEGPTEAFF,few,TRBJ1-1,-,TRBV7-2
TGTGCCAGCAGCTTAGTAACCAGTACCTACGAGCAGTACTTC,CASSLVTSTYEQYF,-,TRBJ2-7,-,TRBV7-2
TGCGCCAGCAGCCAAGACCGGGCTAGCTATGGCTACACCTTC,CASSQDRASYGYTF,-,TRBJ1-2,-,TRBV4-3
TGTGCCAGCAGTTTACAGGGAGCGGTTGGGAATGAGCAGTTCTTC,CASSLQGAVGNEQFF,few,TRBJ2-1,-,TRBV27
TGTGCCAGCGGAGCCGTGACCGGGACAGGCTTCCACTATGGCTACACCTTC,CASGAVTGTGFHYGYTF,-,TRBJ1-2,TRBD1,TRBV7-9
TGTGCCAGCTCACAAACAGGGGGGAACGAGCAGTACTTC,CASSQTGGNEQYF,few,TRBJ2-7,TRBD1,TRBV18
TGTGCCAGCAGTTTTAGCTTCAGTGAGCAGTTCTTC,CASSFSFSEQFF,-,TRBJ2-1,-,TRBV7-6
TGCGCCAGCAGCTTGGGCGGGGCCCCCGACGATGAGCAGTTCTTC,CASSLGGAPDDEQFF,-,TRBJ2-1,-,TRBV5-1
TGTGCCAGCAGTTCGGCAGAATCCTACGAGCAGTACTTC,CASSSAESYEQYF,-,TRBJ2-7,-,TRBV6-6
TGTGCCAGCAGCTCTCTCCGGGGGGCGACGAAGTTCTTC,CASSSLRGATKFF,-,TRBJ2-1,-,TRBV7-7